What follows is one T cell receptor (beta chain) and its context. Its antigen is currently unknown. Some clones are missing from TCRdb's copy, which holds only in-frame ones; the method was immunoSEQ multiplex PCR. The sample has roughly 72,000 clones; 85% are singletons. This entry belongs to a study of T cell responses to AZD1222 COVID-19 vaccine. Regarding the study as a whole: Nearly half of spike-specific TCRs reportedly target unmutated variant regions.

The trim removed 7 bases at V and 9 bases at J, leaving 4 bases unmatched. CDR1 is SGHNT, CDR2 YYREEE, per germline (reference sequence). This CDR3 spans 12 amino acids. Sequenced here: peripheral blood, sampled on day 0 of AZD1222 vaccination. The genes are TRBV5-4 and TRBJ1-6, with TRBD1 matching over 7 bases. This clonotype was obtained from an adult in good health. CDR3 DNA sequence: TGTGCCAGCGGCGACAGGGCTTCACCCCTCCACTTT. Translated, it gives CASGDRASPLHF.